These T cell receptor beta chains were read from a single sample in a study of T cells after posttransplantation cyclophosphamide. Sequencing was performed with immunoSEQ multiplex PCR; in TCRdb, only in-frame clones are kept and a portion is missing. The sample records roughly 18,000 clones, 83% being singletons. The material sequenced was memory CD4+ T cells sorted from blood. The receptors were gathered from a man younger than 45 in good health and a related stem cell transplant donor. Both conserved end residues are part of each CDR3. D genes are given only for firm matches. Size tells how often a clone was seen (once, few, many) or the class of an expanded clone, and some rows leave it out.

V gene	J gene	clone size	D gene	CDR3 protein	CDR3 DNA
TRBV6-5	TRBJ2-2	-	-	CASSLSLRGYTGELFF	TGTGCCAGCAGTTTAAGTTTGCGGGGATACACCGGGGAGCTGTTTTTT
TRBV7-8	TRBJ1-4	-	TRBD1	CASSATGGDDEKLFF	TGTGCCAGCAGCGCTACAGGGGGGGATGATGAAAAACTGTTTTTT
TRBV12-5	TRBJ2-1	-	TRBD1	CASGPGTGVAYNEQFF	TGTGCTAGTGGCCCCGGGACAGGGGTAGCCTACAATGAGCAGTTCTTC
TRBV29-1	TRBJ1-2	-	TRBD1	CSVEDPQGLRGYTF	TGCAGCGTTGAAGATCCACAGGGGCTTCGTGGCTACACCTTC
TRBV7-8	TRBJ2-1	-	-	CASSFGGVGNEQFF	TGTGCCAGCAGCTTTGGAGGGGTTGGCAATGAGCAGTTCTTC
TRBV28	TRBJ1-2	once	TRBD1	CASRAGGFYGYTF	TGTGCCAGCAGAGCAGGGGGGTTCTATGGCTACACCTTC
TRBV2	TRBJ1-1	few	-	CASSESGKAFF	TGTGCCAGCAGTGAATCGGGTAAAGCTTTCTTT
TRBV7-8	TRBJ2-7	-	TRBD2	CASSPRGTSGSYEQYF	TGTGCCAGCAGCCCTAGGGGGACTAGCGGCTCCTACGAGCAGTACTTC
TRBV6-1	TRBJ2-7	-	TRBD2	CASTGTSSGEQYF	TGTGCCTCCACCGGGACTAGCAGCGGAGAGCAGTACTTC
TRBV2	TRBJ1-6	few	TRBD1	CASSPTGGGHSPLHF	TGTGCCAGCAGTCCAACGGGAGGGGGCCACTCACCCCTCCACTTT
TRBV27	TRBJ1-4	-	-	CASSLFRGNEKLFF	TGTGCCAGCAGTTTATTCAGGGGAAATGAAAAACTGTTTTTT
TRBV19	TRBJ1-1	-	TRBD1	CASTIETGTGGTTTEAFF	TGTGCCAGTACCATAGAAACCGGGACAGGGGGCACCACCACTGAAGCTTTCTTT
TRBV19	TRBJ1-2	-	-	CASRAGLNYGYTF	TGTGCCAGTAGGGCGGGTCTTAACTATGGCTACACCTTC
TRBV19	TRBJ2-7	few	-	CASSSARGSYEQYF	TGTGCCAGTAGTAGTGCCAGGGGATCCTACGAGCAGTACTTC
TRBV6-5	TRBJ1-5	-	-	CASSGQYNQPQHF	TGTGCCAGCAGTGGACAGTACAATCAGCCCCAGCATTTT
TRBV15	TRBJ2-3	-	-	CATSRAGYTNTQYF	TGTGCCACCAGCAGGGCAGGGTATACGAATACGCAGTATTTT
TRBV6-6	TRBJ1-4	-	-	CASSPPGTLGEKLFF	TGTGCCAGCAGTCCGCCCGGGACACTTGGTGAAAAACTGTTTTTT
TRBV10-3	TRBJ2-3	-	-	CAISESLGGTDTQYF	TGTGCCATCAGTGAGTCGTTAGGGGGCACAGATACGCAGTATTTT
TRBV12-1	TRBJ2-5	-	-	CASSFLSGGQETQYF	TGTGCCAGCAGCTTTCTTAGCGGGGGACAAGAGACCCAGTACTTC
TRBV9	TRBJ2-2	once	TRBD1	CASSTGQGNTGELFF	TGTGCCAGCAGCACGGGACAGGGGAACACCGGGGAGCTGTTTTTT
TRBV28	TRBJ1-5	-	-	CASEPQGFDQPQHF	TGTGCCAGCGAACCACAGGGTTTCGATCAGCCCCAGCATTTT
TRBV18	TRBJ2-3	-	TRBD2	CASSPQSSGVTDTQYF	TGTGCCAGCTCACCACAATCCAGCGGGGTTACAGATACGCAGTATTTT
TRBV19	TRBJ1-5	-	-	CASSAVNGNQPQHF	TGTGCCAGTAGTGCAGTGAATGGCAATCAGCCCCAGCATTTT
TRBV9	TRBJ2-5	-	TRBD1	CASSDDRGLKTQYF	TGTGCCAGCAGCGATGACAGGGGGCTAAAGACCCAGTACTTC
TRBV2	TRBJ2-3	once	-	CASSDRGRTDTQYF	TGTGCCAGCAGTGACAGGGGTCGCACAGATACGCAGTATTTT
TRBV18	TRBJ2-5	-	TRBD1	CASSPRRGETQYF	TGTGCCAGCTCACCTCGCAGGGGGGAGACCCAGTACTTC
TRBV10-3	TRBJ1-1	-	TRBD1	CAISEGTGVLNTEAFF	TGTGCCATCAGTGAGGGGACAGGGGTACTGAACACTGAAGCTTTCTTT
TRBV10-3	TRBJ2-1	-	-	CAISEPRGDYEQFF	TGTGCCATCAGTGAGCCCAGGGGTGACTATGAGCAGTTCTTC
TRBV4-1	TRBJ1-4	-	-	CASSQVMGPGEKLFF	TGCGCCAGCAGCCAAGTAATGGGGCCAGGTGAAAAACTGTTTTTT
TRBV6-1	TRBJ2-5	-	-	CASTKGGPGETQYF	TGTGCCAGCACCAAGGGGGGGCCGGGAGAGACCCAGTACTTC
TRBV28	TRBJ2-1	-	TRBD1	CASSSATGASNEQFF	TGTGCCAGCAGTTCTGCGACAGGGGCGTCCAATGAGCAGTTCTTC
TRBV6-4	TRBJ2-1	once	TRBD1	CASSDDTGGNEQFF	TGTGCCAGCAGTGACGACACAGGGGGCAATGAGCAGTTCTTC
TRBV27	TRBJ1-2	-	-	CATQGVGRNYGYTF	TGTGCCACCCAGGGAGTGGGGAGGAACTATGGCTACACCTTC
TRBV28	TRBJ2-7	-	-	CASSLPGYSYEQYF	TGTGCCAGCAGTTTACCAGGGTACTCCTACGAGCAGTACTTC
TRBV7-9	TRBJ2-1	-	TRBD1	CASSPHGQGGNEQFF	TGTGCCAGCAGCCCCCATGGACAGGGGGGGAATGAGCAGTTCTTC
TRBV10-3	TRBJ1-4	-	TRBD1	CATSPDREGKLFF	TGTGCCACCTCGCCGGACAGGGAGGGAAAACTGTTTTTT
TRBV5-4	TRBJ1-6	-	-	CASSSTQQGFSYNSPLHF	TGTGCCAGCAGCTCCACCCAACAGGGATTCTCCTATAATTCACCCCTCCACTTT
TRBV19	TRBJ2-7	-	TRBD1	CARADRVYEQYF	TGTGCCAGGGCGGACAGGGTCTACGAGCAGTACTTC
TRBV9	TRBJ2-2	-	-	CASSALGHRNTGELFF	TGTGCCAGCAGCGCTCTGGGACACCGAAACACCGGGGAGCTGTTTTTT
TRBV5-1	TRBJ1-2	-	-	CASSPTGTRRTAGYGYTF	TGCGCCAGCAGCCCCACCGGGACTCGGCGAACGGCTGGCTATGGCTACACCTTC
TRBV19	TRBJ1-1	once	TRBD1	CASSMTGKAFF	TGTGCCAGTAGTATGACAGGGAAAGCTTTCTTT
TRBV7-6	TRBJ2-5	-	TRBD2	CASSKGGSGGAGETQYF	TGTGCCAGCAGCAAAGGGGGTAGCGGGGGGGCCGGTGAGACCCAGTACTTC
TRBV18	TRBJ2-7	-	TRBD2	CASSPRPFGGDPVYEQYF	TGTGCCAGCTCACCACGCCCCTTCGGGGGGGACCCTGTCTACGAGCAGTACTTC
TRBV4-2	TRBJ1-5	-	-	CASSEGLRGRGGVGNQPQHF	TGTGCCAGCAGCGAAGGACTGAGGGGCAGGGGAGGGGTGGGCAATCAGCCCCAGCATTTT
TRBV6-4	TRBJ1-6	-	TRBD1	CASSTGTGSSPLHF	TGTGCCAGCAGTACCGGGACAGGAAGTTCACCCCTCCACTTT
TRBV15	TRBJ2-5	-	-	CATSKTLPRGGQETQYF	TGTGCCACCAGCAAAACACTTCCTAGGGGGGGGCAAGAGACCCAGTACTTC
TRBV27	TRBJ1-2	-	TRBD1	CASSRQGKTEANYGYTF	TGTGCCAGCAGTCGACAGGGAAAAACCGAAGCTAACTATGGCTACACCTTC
TRBV19	TRBJ2-3	-	TRBD2	CASSSTSGAPDTQYF	TGTGCCAGTAGTAGCACTAGCGGGGCCCCAGATACGCAGTATTTT
TRBV7-9	TRBJ2-1	-	-	CASSLVGDEQFF	TGTGCCAGCAGCTTAGTAGGGGATGAGCAGTTCTTC
TRBV4-3	TRBJ1-6	once	TRBD1	CASSQAAGTGNSPLHF	TGCGCCAGCAGCCAAGCTGCCGGGACAGGGAATTCACCCCTCCACTTT
TRBV11-2	TRBJ1-4	-	TRBD1	CASSSWTGNEKLFF	TGTGCCAGCAGCTCGTGGACAGGGAATGAAAAACTGTTTTTT
TRBV9	TRBJ2-3	-	-	CASSGGDSFTDTQYF	TGTGCCAGCAGCGGGGGGGACAGCTTCACAGATACGCAGTATTTT
TRBV7-9	TRBJ1-5	-	-	CASSPGDQGSNQPQHF	TGTGCCAGCAGCCCCGGAGACCAGGGTAGCAATCAGCCCCAGCATTTT
TRBV6-4	TRBJ2-7	few	-	CADKGLEGYEQYF	TGTGCCGACAAGGGACTCGAGGGCTACGAGCAGTACTTC
TRBV28	TRBJ1-1	-	-	CASSLLARPTNTEAFF	TGTGCCAGCAGTTTATTGGCACGTCCCACGAACACTGAAGCTTTCTTT
TRBV19	TRBJ2-3	-	TRBD2	CASESGGGDTQYF	TGTGCCAGTGAAAGCGGGGGCGGAGATACGCAGTATTTT
TRBV28	TRBJ1-5	once	-	CATVPAGRNQPQHF	TGTGCCACCGTCCCGGCAGGGCGCAATCAGCCCCAGCATTTT
TRBV7-2	TRBJ1-1	-	-	CASSLVAGRAEAFF	TGTGCCAGCAGCTTAGTCGCGGGGCGGGCTGAAGCTTTCTTT